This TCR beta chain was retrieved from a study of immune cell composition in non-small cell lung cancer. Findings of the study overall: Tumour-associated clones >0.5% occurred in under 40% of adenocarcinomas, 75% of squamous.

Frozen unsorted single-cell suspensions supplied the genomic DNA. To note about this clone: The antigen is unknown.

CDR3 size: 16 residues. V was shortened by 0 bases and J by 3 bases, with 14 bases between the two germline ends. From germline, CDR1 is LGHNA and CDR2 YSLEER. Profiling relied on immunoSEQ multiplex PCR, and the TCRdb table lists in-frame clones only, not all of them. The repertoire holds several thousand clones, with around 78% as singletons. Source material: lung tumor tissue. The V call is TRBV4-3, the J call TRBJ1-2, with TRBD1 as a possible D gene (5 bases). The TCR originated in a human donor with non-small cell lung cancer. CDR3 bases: TGCGCCAGCAGCCAAGATTGGGGAGGGGATGACTATGGCTACACCTTC. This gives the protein CASSQDWGGDDYGYTF.